Presented here are 19 T cell receptor beta chains from one specimen sequenced in a study of Graves' ophthalmopathy and Graves' hyperthyroidism. The authors amplified TCR beta CDR3 regions, and they did so from RNA transcripts for repertoire sequencing. Following a first-round RT-PCR that used HTBI primers, a second-round multiplex PCR was carried out. TCRdb reprocessed the multiplex PCR reads with MiXCR, giving one entry per CDR3 protein. The table has over a million distinct CDR3 sequences, about 36% seen once; the top ten hold 11%. Sequencing was done on a sample of peripheral blood or thyroid tissue (not recorded which). Every receptor here comes from an adult man with Graves' hyperthyroidism.

This clonotype showed up just a few times. Its ends do not fully match the called genes, so a read error is possible. The chain recombines TRBV7-9 with TRBJ1-2, with 10 bases that match TRBD1. CDR1 SEHNR and CDR2 FQNEAQ come from the germline V gene (reference sequence). The CDR3 consists of 17 residues. Here the CDR3 DNA reads TGCGCCAGCAGCCACGCCCGGGACAGGGGTATGGACTATGGCTACACCTTC. Encoded protein: CASSHARDRGMDYGYTF.

The chain has TRBV27 and TRBJ2-7; 8 bases match TRBD1. This CDR3 contains 15 residues. The germline V gene has CDR1 MNHEY and CDR2 SMNVEV (reference sequence). Trimming took 6 bases from V and 5 from J; bases not matched to a gene: 12. The CDR3 spells CASRGGQGGFHEQYF. CDR3 nucleotide sequence: TGTGCCAGCAGGGGCGGACAGGGAGGATTCCACGAGCAGTACTTC.

This chain links TRBV13 with TRBJ1-5; no reliable D call. Germline CDR1 reads PRHDT; CDR2 reads FYEKMQ (reference sequence). The V and J ends lost 5 bases and 3 bases respectively, with 14 bases between them. The CDR3 loop spans 15 amino acids. CDR3 sequence reads: CASSPAAGFNQPQHF. CDR3 bases: TGTGCCAGCAGCCCTGCCGCAGGTTTCAATCAGCCCCAGCATTTT. Full variable domain (rest looked up from reference TRBV13 and TRBJ1-5): AAGVIQSPRHLIKEKRETATLKCYPIPRHDTVYWYQQGPGQDPQFLISFYEKMQSDKGSIPDRFSAQQFSDYHSELNMSSLELGDSALYFCASSPAAGFNQPQHFGDGTRLSIL.

This clonotype was seen a handful of times. A much bigger clone sits one base away, suggesting this may be a read error. V and J are TRBV2 and TRBJ2-7; possibly TRBD1 for D (6 bases). The CDR3 runs 13 residues. Germline V lookup: CDR1 SNHLY, CDR2 FYNNEI. Trimming removed 6 bases at V and 2 bases at J, with 11 bases between. The chain's CDR3 is CASRGAETYEQYF. CDR3 coding DNA: TGTGCCAGCAGGGGGGCAGAGACCTACGAGCAGTACTTC. Combining the CDR3 with reference TRBV2 and TRBJ2-7 gives the whole variable domain EPEVTQTPSHQVTQMGQEVILRCVPISNHLYFYWYRQILGQKVEFLVSFYNNEISEKSEIFDDQFSVERPDGSNFTLKIRSTKLEDSAMYFCASRGAETYEQYFGPGTRLTVT.

This rearrangement joins TRBV5-1 to TRBJ2-7; 9 bases line up with TRBD1. CDR1 is SGHRS and CDR2 is YFSETQ in the germline V gene. With 4 bases clipped from V and 2 bases from J, the junction kept 7 bases outside the gene matches. The length of the CDR3 is 15 residues. As DNA, the CDR3 is TGCGCCAGCAGCCCCGGACAGGGGACCCCCTACGAGCAGTACTTC. Residues: CASSPGQGTPYEQYF.

Remarks on this clonotype: A much larger clone differs by one base, so this may be a read error. This CDR3 is missing its conserved last phenylalanine or tryptophan, likely due to a read error. The rearrangement links TRBV7-8 to TRBJ1-1, with D possibly being TRBD1 (5 bases). This CDR3 region has 16 residues. V dropped 1 base and J dropped 6 bases, with 18 bases sitting between them. Germline V gene lookup returns CDR1 SGHVS and CDR2 FQNEAQ. The DNA for the CDR3 is TGTGCCAGCAGCTTAGTTGTGGGGGGAGGCAGCGCTGAAGCTTTCCTT. As protein: CASSLVVGGGSAEAFL.

A single count supports this clonotype. This sequence joins TRBV18 and TRBJ1-1; D is perhaps TRBD1 (5 bases). Germline CDR1 and CDR2: KGHSH and LQKENI. V lost 1 base and J lost 1, with 13 bases in between. This CDR3 spans 16 amino acids. CDR3 DNA sequence: TGTGCCAGCTCACCACTCCAGGGTGCTACGAACACTGAAGCTTTCTTT. Translated, it gives CASSPLQGATNTEAFF.

The chain's CDR3 is CASIQGWGWTEAFF. CDR3 DNA sequence: TGTGCCAGCATTCAAGGGTGGGGGTGGACTGAAGCTTTCTTT. This chain uses TRBV7-9 with TRBJ1-1, with D possibly TRBD1 on 5 matching bases. CDR3 length: 14 amino acids. The germline V gene encodes CDR1 SEHNR and CDR2 FQNEAQ (reference sequence). V was cut by 7 bases and J by 5 bases, with 17 bases left in between.

Comment on this clonotype: No conserved phenylalanine or tryptophan ends this CDR3, so it is likely a read error. V gene TRBV27 combines with J gene TRBJ1-1, with 7 bases that match TRBD1. With V trimmed by 3 bases and J by 4 bases, 2 bases remained unmatched. The CDR3 is made up of 13 amino acids. In germline, CDR1 is MNHEY, CDR2 SMNVEV (reference sequence). As DNA, the CDR3 is TGTGCCAGCAGTTTTGAGGGGGCCACTGAAGCTTTCCTT. Translation gives CASSFEGATEAFL.

The gene calls are TRBV7-9 and TRBJ2-2, with TRBD1 matching over 7 bases. The CDR3 has 14 amino acids. Germline V gives CDR1 SEHNR, CDR2 FQNEAQ (reference sequence). J gave up 4 bases and V 2 bases, and 1 base lay outside the gene matches. The CDR3 nucleotides are TGTGCCAGCAGCTTAAGGGACAGCACCGGGGAGCTGTTTTTT. It translates to CASSLRDSTGELFF.

This clonotype appeared a few times. This chain links TRBV6-2 or TRBV6-3 with TRBJ2-7, with 9 bases aligning to TRBD2. J lost 2 bases, V lost 5 bases, and 4 bases had no gene match. This CDR3 has 14 amino acids. The germline CDR1 and CDR2 sequences are MNHEY and SVGEGT. The CDR3: CASSRSGSAYEQYF. In nucleotides, the CDR3 is TGTGCCAGCAGTCGTAGCGGGAGCGCCTACGAGCAGTACTTC.

A word on this clonotype: A much larger clonotype is one base distant, so this may be a read error. The chain combines TRBV2 with TRBJ2-7, with TRBD2 as a possible D gene (5 bases). There are 15 residues in the CDR3. Looked up from germline, CDR1 is SNHLY and CDR2 is FYNNEI. V gave up 8 bases and J gave up 3 bases, with 20 bases separating them. CDR3 sequence: CASLTRGAAFYEQYF. CDR3 sequence (DNA): TGTGCCAGCCTAACACGGGGAGCAGCGTTCTACGAGCAGTACTTC. The variable domain in full, completed from reference TRBV2 and TRBJ2-7, reads EPEVTQTPSHQVTQMGQEVILRCVPISNHLYFYWYRQILGQKVEFLVSFYNNEISEKSEIFDDQFSVERPDGSNFTLKIRSTKLEDSAMYFCASLTRGAAFYEQYFGPGTRLTVT.

The chain carries TRBV12-3 or TRBV12-4 and TRBJ1-2, with D uncertain. The germline V and J ends were trimmed by 6 bases and 1 base, with 15 bases remaining between them. This CDR3 is 15 amino acids long. The CDR3 nucleotides are TGTGCCAGCAGCCAGACGATTCGGGATAACTATGGCTACACCTTC. The encoded protein is CASSQTIRDNYGYTF.

This clonotype was counted many times. The gene calls are TRBV20-1 and TRBJ2-5; D remains unclear. The CDR3 loop spans 10 amino acids. The ends were cut back, 5 bases at V and 3 bases at J, with 4 bases in the middle. In germline, CDR1 is DFQATT, CDR2 SNEGSKA (reference sequence). The CDR3, as DNA: TGCAGTGCTGAAGAAGAGACCCAGTACTTC. Translation gives CSAEEETQYF.

This clonotype was seen more than once but under ten times. The gene calls are TRBV3-1 and TRBJ2-5; TRBD1 might be the D (6 bases). Trimming took off 1 base at V and 7 bases at J, with 10 bases between the two ends. The length of the CDR3 is 13 residues. CDR1 is LGHDT and CDR2 is YNNKEL in the germline V gene (reference sequence). CDR3 coding DNA: TGTGCCAGCAGCCAAGGGACAGCTAGGACCCAGTACTTC. This encodes CASSQGTARTQYF.

The gene calls are TRBV5-1 and TRBJ2-7, with D tentatively TRBD1 (6 bases). The DNA end favors TRBJ2-1, so the J call may be wrong. Germline lookup yields CDR1 SGHRS and CDR2 YFSETQ. CDR3 length: 13 amino acids. In DNA, the CDR3 is TGCGCCAGTAACCCCAGGGGACGTGGCGAGCAGTTCTTC. This codes for CASNPRGRGEQFF.

The count of this clonotype is one. J is TRBJ1-1 and V is TRBV7-2; the match to TRBD1 covers 7 bases. There are 17 residues in the CDR3. The V gene's germline CDR1 is SGHTA and CDR2 FQGNSA. V dropped 1 base and J dropped 4; count of bases not matched to a gene: 12. CDR3 sequence: CASSLVIGGAWVTEAFF. CDR3 DNA sequence: TGTGCCAGCAGCTTAGTGATAGGGGGCGCTTGGGTCACTGAAGCTTTCTTT.

The rearrangement links TRBV7-2 to TRBJ2-7, with 10 bases identical to TRBD1. Germline CDR1 reads SGHTA; CDR2 reads FQGNSA. Germline trimming cut 5 bases from V and 3 bases from J; bases unmatched to any gene: 10. The CDR3 is 16 amino acids. Written as DNA, the CDR3 is TGTGCCAGCAGCCAGACAGGGGGCGCCTCGGTCTACGAGCAGTACTTC. It codes for CASSQTGGASVYEQYF.

The sample holds a few counts of this clonotype. In nucleotides, the CDR3 is TGTGCCAGCGCCATCACAAGGGTTTCCGGGGAGCTGTTTTTT. Amino acid sequence: CASAITRVSGELFF. The chain uses TRBV5-6 and TRBJ2-2; D gene ambiguous. Germline V CDR1 and CDR2: SGHDT, YYEEEE. This CDR3 is built from 14 residues. Trimming stripped 7 bases from V and 6 bases from J, with 16 bases between.